This T cell receptor (beta chain) was recorded in a study of T cells after yellow fever vaccination. This clonotype was detected many times. Its cognate antigen is unknown. Findings and caveats of the study: The booster response re-showed most primary clones: 96% CD4, approximately 90% CD8. Clonotype sharing between CD4 and CD8 compartments was small.

CDR1 and CDR2 (germline): MNHEY, SVGAGI. The V gene end was trimmed by 2 bases and the J gene end by 0 bases; junction bases not matched to a gene: 7. The CDR3 consists of 18 residues. As TCR cDNA was made by 5'RACE template switching, a universal primer site and UMIs were added. TCRdb ran MiXCR on the 5' RACE reads and lists one entry per CDR3 protein. The table includes hundreds of thousands of distinct CDR3 sequences, 7.5% to 9% detected once. This chain joins TRBV6-5 and TRBJ2-3; TRBD2 agrees at 11 bases. Sample: PBMCs, taken on the day of the first yellow fever vaccination. This TCR came from a man aged 18-30 years who received the YFV17D yellow fever vaccine. The CDR3 nucleotides are TGTGCCAGCAGTTACCAAAGGAGACTAGCGGGGAGCACAGATACGCAGTATTTT. It is translated as CASSYQRRLAGSTDTQYF.